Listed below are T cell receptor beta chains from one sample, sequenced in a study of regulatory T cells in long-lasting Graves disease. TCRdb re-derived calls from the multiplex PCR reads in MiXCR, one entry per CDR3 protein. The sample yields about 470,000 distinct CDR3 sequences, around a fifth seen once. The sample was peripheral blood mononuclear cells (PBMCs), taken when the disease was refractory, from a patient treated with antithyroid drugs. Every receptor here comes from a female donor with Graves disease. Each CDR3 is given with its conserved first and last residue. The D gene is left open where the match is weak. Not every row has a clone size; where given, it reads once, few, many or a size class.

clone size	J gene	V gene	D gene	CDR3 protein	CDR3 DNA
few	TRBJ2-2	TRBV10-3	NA	CAISDESGTGELFF	TGTGCCATCAGTGACGAGAGTGGTACCGGGGAGCTGTTTTTT
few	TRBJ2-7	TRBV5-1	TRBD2	CASSWTSPYEQYF	TGCGCCAGCAGCTGGACTAGTCCCTACGAGCAGTACTTC
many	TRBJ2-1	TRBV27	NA	CASRSADDPISGGGYNEQFF	TGTGCCAGCCGTTCTGCAGACGATCCGATCAGCGGAGGGGGGTACAATGAGCAGTTCTTC
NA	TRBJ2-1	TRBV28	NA	CATSGLVGRDEQFF	TGTGCCACCAGTGGTTTAGTGGGCAGGGATGAGCAGTTCTTC
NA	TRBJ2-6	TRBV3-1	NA	CASSPPERPSGANVLTF	TGTGCCAGCAGCCCCCCCGAGCGGCCCTCTGGGGCCAACGTCCTGACTTTC
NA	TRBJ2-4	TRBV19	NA	CASSMKGPKNIQYF	TGTGCCAGTAGTATGAAAGGGCCCAAAAACATTCAGTACTTC
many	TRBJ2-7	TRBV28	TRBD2	CASSRAGGQTYEQYF	TGTGCCAGCAGTCGAGCGGGGGGACAAACCTACGAGCAGTACTTC
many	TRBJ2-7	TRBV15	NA	CATSRDRVGEQYF	TGTGCCACCAGCAGAGATCGGGTTGGCGAGCAGTACTTC
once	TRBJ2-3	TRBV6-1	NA	CASSEVRVATQYF	TGTGCCAGCAGTGAAGTTCGGGTTGCTACGCAGTATTTT
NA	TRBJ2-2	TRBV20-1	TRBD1	CSARRDSYTGELFF	TGCAGTGCTAGAAGGGACAGCTACACCGGGGAGCTGTTTTTT
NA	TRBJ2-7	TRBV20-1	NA	CSARDGGQGVFHEQYF	TGCAGTGCTAGAGATGGAGGGCAGGGGGTCTTCCACGAGCAGTACTTC
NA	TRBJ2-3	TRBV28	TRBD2	CASSWASGVTDTQYF	TGTGCCAGCAGTTGGGCTAGCGGGGTGACAGATACGCAGTATTTT
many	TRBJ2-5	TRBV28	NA	CASNTGTASETQYF	TGTGCCAGCAATACCGGGACCGCCTCAGAGACCCAGTACTTC
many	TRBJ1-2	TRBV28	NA	CASSTQQGNNYGYTF	TGTGCCAGCAGTACCCAACAGGGTAATAACTATGGCTACACCTTC
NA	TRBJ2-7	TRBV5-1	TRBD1	CASSLRAGGNEQYF	TGCGCCAGCAGCTTGAGGGCAGGGGGCAACGAGCAGTACTTC
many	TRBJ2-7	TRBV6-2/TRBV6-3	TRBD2	CASSYRATSGRGYEQYF	TGTGCCAGCAGTTACCGGGCGACTAGCGGGAGAGGTTACGAGCAGTACTTC
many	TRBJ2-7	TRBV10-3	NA	CAISEWGQSEQYF	TGTGCCATCAGTGAGTGGGGACAAAGCGAGCAGTACTTC
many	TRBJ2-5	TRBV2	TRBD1	CASRAGGETQYF	TGTGCCAGCAGGGCAGGGGGCGAGACCCAGTACTTC
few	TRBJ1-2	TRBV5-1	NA	CASSGQNYGYTF	TGCGCCAGCAGCGGACAGAACTATGGCTACACCTTC
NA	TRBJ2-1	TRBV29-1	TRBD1	CSVRQGAVSNEQFF	TGCAGCGTTCGGCAGGGGGCCGTTAGCAATGAGCAGTTCTTC
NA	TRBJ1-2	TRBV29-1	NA	CSVALKLANYGYTF	TGCAGCGTGGCCCTTAAGTTAGCTAACTATGGCTACACCTTC
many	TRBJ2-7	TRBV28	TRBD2	CASRVAGSSYEQYF	TGTGCCAGCAGGGTAGCGGGGAGCTCCTACGAGCAGTACTTC
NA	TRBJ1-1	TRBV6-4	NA	CASSDQWGTEAFF	TGTGCCAGCAGTGACCAATGGGGCACTGAAGCTTTCTTT
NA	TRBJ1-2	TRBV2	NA	CASSEYRNYGYTF	TGTGCCAGCAGTGAATACAGAAACTATGGCTACACCTTC
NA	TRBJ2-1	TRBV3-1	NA	CASSQGPEQFF	TGTGCCAGCAGCCAAGGACCCGAGCAGTTCTTC
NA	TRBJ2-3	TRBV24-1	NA	CATSDPSAGRTDTQYF	TGTGCCACCAGTGACCCTTCGGCGGGCCGCACAGATACGCAGTATTTT
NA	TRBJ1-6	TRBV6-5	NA	CASSYSAWGSYNSPLHF	TGTGCCAGCAGTTACTCAGCTTGGGGGTCCTATAATTCACCCCTCCACTTT
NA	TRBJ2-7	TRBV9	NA	CASSERDSNYEQYF	TGTGCCAGCAGTGAGCGGGACAGCAACTACGAGCAGTACTTC